What follows are 15 T cell receptor beta chains derived from one specimen sequenced in a study of T cells after yellow fever vaccination. TCRdb re-called the 5' RACE reads through MiXCR, storing one row per CDR3 protein. In the table there are approximately 250,000 distinct CDR3 sequences, approximately 3.5% of which are singletons. The material was PBMCs, obtained 15 days after the yellow fever booster vaccination. The receptors originated from a man younger than 30 who received the YFV17D yellow fever vaccine.

This clonotype was observed at least ten times. The genes are TRBV6-5 and TRBJ2-3; TRBD1 agrees at 9 bases. The CDR3 consists of 16 residues. V lost 5 bases to trimming and J lost 1 base; unmatched junction nucleotides: 7. Germline CDR1 is MNHEY and CDR2 is SVGAGI. This CDR3 is CASSRTGVLRTDTQYF. CDR3 DNA sequence: TGTGCCAGCAGTAGGACAGGGGTGCTACGCACAGATACGCAGTATTTT.

This clonotype appeared many times. The V and J genes are TRBV7-2 and TRBJ2-3; 8 bases are a match to TRBD1. The CDR3 runs 17 residues. Germline V gene lookup returns CDR1 SGHTA and CDR2 FQGNSA. Germline trimming cut 3 bases from V and 4 bases from J; bases unmatched to any gene: 12. In nucleotides, the CDR3 is TGTGCCAGCAGCTTGCGGATCAGGGACAGGAGGGCAGATACGCAGTATTTT. Its translation is CASSLRIRDRRADTQYF.

This clonotype came up many times. The chain couples TRBV20-1 to TRBJ2-7; either TRBD1 or TRBD2 may fit D (5 bases each). V lost 3 bases and J 5 bases, leaving 20 bases between the germline ends. CDR1 is DFQATT and CDR2 is SNEGSKA in the germline V gene (reference sequence). This CDR3 spans 15 amino acids. In DNA, the CDR3 is TGCAGTGCTAGGGATGGAAAGAGGGGTATGAACGAGCAGTACGTC. This encodes CSARDGKRGMNEQYV.

This clonotype was picked up many times. This chain's CDR3 is CASGLATGSNEQYF. The CDR3 coding sequence is TGCGCCAGTGGGCTCGCGACAGGTTCCAACGAGCAGTACTTC. The V gene is TRBV5-1, the J gene TRBJ2-7; TRBD1 is a possible D gene (6 bases). Germline-derived CDR1 and CDR2 are SGHRS and YFSETQ. This CDR3 is built from 14 residues. V was pared by 8 bases and J by 5 bases, with 20 bases between. Looking up the rest from reference TRBV5-1 and TRBJ2-7 gives the full variable domain: KAGVTQTPRYLIKTRGQQVTLSCSPISGHRSVSWYQQTPGQGLQFLFEYFSETQRNKGNFPGRFSGRQFSNSRSEMNVSTLELGDSALYLCASGLATGSNEQYFGPGTRLTVT.

This clonotype came up many times. The chain couples TRBV5-1 to TRBJ1-1; 9 nucleotides align to TRBD1. The CDR3 is 13 residues long. The germline V gene has CDR1 SGHRS and CDR2 YFSETQ. V lost 4 bases to trimming and J lost 4 bases; unmatched junction nucleotides: 2. The DNA for the CDR3 is TGCGCCAGCAGCCAACAGGGGGCCACTGAAGCTTTCTTT. It specifies CASSQQGATEAFF.

This clonotype was counted ten times or more. CDR3 protein: CASSHLPNRRGRTGELFF. Here the CDR3 DNA reads TGCGCCAGCAGTCACCTGCCAAATCGACGAGGACGGACCGGGGAGCTGTTTTTT. This chain connects TRBV23-1 to TRBJ2-2; D remains unclear. TRBV23-1 counts as an open reading frame of uncertain function. V lost 3 bases, J lost 5 bases, and 22 bases lay in between. This CDR3 region has 18 residues.

This clonotype was observed many times. This rearrangement joins TRBV4-1 to TRBJ1-2, with D unresolved. Trimming took 0 bases from V and 9 from J, leaving 14 bases between them. The CDR3 has 14 residues. Germline V gene data show CDR1 as MGHRA and CDR2 as YSYEKL. The CDR3 loop is CASSQESTQESYTF. The DNA of the CDR3 is TGCGCCAGCAGCCAAGAATCCACCCAGGAGAGCTACACCTTC.

This clonotype was observed many times. The chain joins TRBV12-3 or TRBV12-4 to TRBJ1-2; possible D gene TRBD1, 5 bases. The CDR3 contains 14 residues. Trimming pared 7 bases from V and 6 bases from J, leaving 18 bases between. The CDR3 reads CASIAPPGTHGYTF. CDR3 in DNA: TGTGCCAGCATCGCTCCCCCGGGGACGCATGGCTACACCTTC.

This clonotype was counted many times. This rearrangement joins TRBV12-3 or TRBV12-4 to TRBJ2-2; D not resolved. V lost 5 bases, J lost 8 bases, and 9 bases lay in between. The CDR3 runs to 12 residues. CDR3 residues: CASSPQVGELFF. The CDR3 bases are TGTGCCAGCAGTCCGCAAGTTGGGGAGCTGTTTTTT.

This clonotype came up many times. The chain couples TRBV24-1 to TRBJ2-3; the D is unclear. Germline V gene data show CDR1 as KGHDR and CDR2 as SFDVKD. The CDR3 totals 14 residues. V gave up 0 bases and J gave up 7 bases, with 10 bases separating them. CDR3 residues: CATSDLFRPYTQYF. The CDR3 DNA sequence: TGTGCCACCAGTGATTTGTTCCGCCCCTATACGCAGTATTTT.

This clonotype was observed many times. This chain joins TRBV4-2 and TRBJ2-7; a possible D gene is TRBD2 (6 bases). This CDR3 spans 15 amino acids. Germline CDR1 and CDR2: LGHNA and YNFKEQ. V was clipped by 4 bases and J by 2 bases, with 15 bases between them. The CDR3 region is CASSRSTGEAYEQYF. CDR3 coding DNA: TGTGCCAGCAGCCGATCGACCGGGGAGGCCTACGAGCAGTACTTC.

This clonotype was found many times. The chain joins TRBV29-1 to TRBJ2-3; TRBD2 is a possible D gene (6 bases). Germline assignment: CDR1 SQVTM and CDR2 ANQGSEA. The CDR3 totals 15 residues. V was trimmed by 4 bases and J by 0 bases, leaving 14 bases between them. The CDR3 spells CSVAPAGTSTDTQYF. DNA of the CDR3: TGCAGCGTTGCCCCAGCCGGGACTAGCACAGATACGCAGTATTTT.

This clonotype was observed many times. V usage is TRBV7-8 and J usage is TRBJ1-5; TRBD1 aligns across 7 bases. The trim removed 5 bases at V and 3 bases at J, leaving 4 bases unmatched. The CDR3 is 14 residues long. Germline CDR1 is SGHVS and CDR2 is FQNEAQ. CDR3 loop: CASSTGQTNQPQHF. CDR3 nucleotide sequence: TGTGCCAGCAGCACGGGACAGACCAATCAGCCCCAGCATTTT.

There are many counts of this clonotype. V usage is TRBV5-6 and J usage is TRBJ2-7; 7 nucleotides line up with TRBD1. Germline V gene sequence: CDR1 SGHDT, CDR2 YYEEEE. V trimming: 6 bases; J trimming: 2 bases; junction bases outside the gene matches: 11. The CDR3 totals 15 residues. This CDR3 is CASIRGGIGTYEQYF. CDR3 DNA sequence: TGTGCCAGCATCCGAGGGGGCATAGGGACCTACGAGCAGTACTTC.

This clonotype was seen repeatedly, ten times or more. The genes are TRBV6-5 and TRBJ2-7; 7 bases match TRBD1. There are 16 residues in the CDR3. Germline V gene lookup returns CDR1 MNHEY and CDR2 SVGAGI. V gave up 5 bases and J gave up 2 bases; unmatched junction bases: 12. CDR3 residues: CASSPQTGNGTYEQYV. Written as DNA, the CDR3 is TGTGCCAGCAGTCCTCAGACAGGGAATGGTACCTACGAGCAGTACGTC.